The T cell receptor beta chain described here comes from a study of naive and memory T cell subsets. Broader study findings: In CD4 and CD8 cells, diversity dropped from naive through EMRA. Over 95% of naive TCR sequences appeared only once after error correction, unlike memory subsets.

An equimolar mix of two oligonucleotides served as the beta constant-region primer for TRBC1 and TRBC2. The ligated cDNA underwent four PCR rounds using SP2 and nested alpha and beta constant-region primers. TCRdb reprocessed the UMI-ligation and nested PCR reads with MiXCR, giving one entry per CDR3 protein. The sample yields 20,000 to 25,000 distinct CDR3 sequences, approximately 10% seen once. As concerns this clonotype: What it binds is not known.

Germline CDR1 SGHAT, CDR2 FQNNGV. This CDR3 has 14 residues. The trim removed 8 bases at V and 3 bases at J, leaving 6 bases unmatched. Source material: central memory CD8+ T cells from blood. The receptor was isolated from a human donor in good health. The chain combines TRBV11-2 with TRBJ2-1, with 8 nucleotides matching TRBD1. CDR3 nucleotides: TGTGCCAGCCGGGCCGGGACAGGCTACAATGAGCAGTTCTTC. Amino acid sequence: CASRAGTGYNEQFF.